The TCR beta chain described here comes from a study of blood T cells in healthy people across ages. Primed by a sample-barcoded 5' primer and a J-beta primer mix, a second PCR proceeded for about 6 to 11 cycles. TCRdb recomputed calls from the 5' RACE reads with MiXCR, one row per CDR3 protein. The data contain approximately 2,000,000 distinct CDR3 sequences, about two fifths of them singletons. The CDR3 extends over 15 amino acids. CDR1 and CDR2 (germline): SNHLY, FYNNEI. This clonotype was picked up a small number of times. Germline is not matched at one junction end, which may reflect a read error.

The sequence derives from a human donor in good health. Material for sequencing was blood. This chain connects TRBV2 to TRBJ2-4; TRBD1 matches 7 bases. The J call may be wrong; the DNA end is better matched by TRBJ2-7. Here the CDR3 reads CASSGAPGTVYEQYF. DNA of the CDR3: TGTGCCAGTAGTGGGGCCCCCGGGACAGTATACGAGCAGTACTTC.